This T cell receptor (beta chain) was documented in a study of vaccination effects on CD4 cells after COVID-19. Study results and caveats: Vaccine-induced clones in healthy vaccinees cross-reacted with common cold coronaviruses in only 1 of 255 cases.

Clones were sequenced by immunoSEQ multiplex PCR, and TCRdb holds only the in-frame ones, with some missing. The sample consists of tens of thousands of clones, 70% to 85% of them appearing once. CDR3 size: 16 residues. V lost 4 bases, J lost 9 bases, and 13 bases stayed unmatched. The germline V gene encodes CDR1 MNHEY and CDR2 SVGAGI. When more than 9 days of culture had elapsed, CD4+ T cells were isolated. Either the mRNA-1273 or the BNT162b2 vaccine was given to participants as two doses. Half the medium was replaced with IL-2 medium on days 3 and 7. This clone showed up just a few times. The target antigen is unknown.

The genes are TRBV6-5 and TRBJ2-1; 9 bases line up with TRBD2. Sample: CD4+ T cells from PBMCs cultured without peptide, taken after COVID-19 vaccination. This receptor was obtained from a human donor who received a COVID-19 vaccine. The CDR3 DNA sequence: TGTGCCAGCAGTTCCGTTGGGCGGGGGGGCCTTGGTGAGCAGTTCTTC. It encodes CASSSVGRGGLGEQFF.